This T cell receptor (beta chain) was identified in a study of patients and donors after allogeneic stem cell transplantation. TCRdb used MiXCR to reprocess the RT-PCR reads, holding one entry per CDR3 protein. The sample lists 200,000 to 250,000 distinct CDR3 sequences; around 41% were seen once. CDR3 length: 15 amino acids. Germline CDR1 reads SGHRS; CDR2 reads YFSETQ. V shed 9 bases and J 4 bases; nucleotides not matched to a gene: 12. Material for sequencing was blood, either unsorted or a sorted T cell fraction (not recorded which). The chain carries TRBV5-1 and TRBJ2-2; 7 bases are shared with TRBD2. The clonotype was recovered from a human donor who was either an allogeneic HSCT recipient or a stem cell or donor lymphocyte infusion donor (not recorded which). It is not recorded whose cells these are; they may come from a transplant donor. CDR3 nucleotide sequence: TGCGCCACCAGGACGGACGGGGGGATCACCGGGGAGCTGTTTTTT. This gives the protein CATRTDGGITGELFF. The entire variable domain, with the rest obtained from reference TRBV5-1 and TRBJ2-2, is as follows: KAGVTQTPRYLIKTRGQQVTLSCSPISGHRSVSWYQQTPGQGLQFLFEYFSETQRNKGNFPGRFSGRQFSNSRSEMNVSTLELGDSALYLCATRTDGGITGELFFGEGSRLTVL.